The clone carrying this T cell receptor beta chain was observed a single time. This entry is derived from a study of blood T cell repertoires in COVID-19. Here immunoSEQ multiplex PCR was the method, and the copy in TCRdb shows in-frame clones only, minus some. The data contain a few hundred thousand clones, around 90% of them seen just once; the ten biggest clones take up about 18%. Per germline, CDR1 MNHEY and CDR2 SVGAGI. The CDR3 runs 15 residues. Trimming removed 2 bases from V and 4 bases from J, with 11 bases in between. The material sequenced was PBMCs or T cells enriched from blood (not recorded which). The V call is TRBV6-5, the J call TRBJ2-2; D might be TRBD2 (5 bases). This receptor was obtained from a woman under 40 who had recovered from COVID-19. As DNA, the CDR3 is TGTGCCAGCAGTTACGAGGGTGGAGTCACCGGGGAGCTGTTTTTT. Translating it yields CASSYEGGVTGELFF.